This T cell receptor beta chain was found in a study of blood T cell repertoires in COVID-19. Study in general: Samples taken during acute and convalescent COVID-19 were collected in the United States, Italy and Spain. In each case, the material was cDNA or gDNA derived from T cells, B-cell-depleted T cells, or PBMCs.

Participants were aged about 18 to 90 years, lived in 24 US areas, and enrolled virtually. Trimming shortened V by 0 bases and J by 1 base, and 6 bases separated the two germline ends. Germline V gene sequence: CDR1 KGHSH, CDR2 LQKENI. This CDR3 region has 15 residues. In the authors' methods: By means of reference gene primer amplification, nucleated cell counts were estimated. Profiled with immunoSEQ multiplex PCR; TCRdb holds only in-frame clones, not every one. D and trimming come from the DNA, and the V and J calls and clone size come from that table. Of roughly 200,000 clones in the sample, nearly 90% were seen once.

The sequence was collected from a woman aged 40 to 55 with acute COVID-19. Source material: PBMCs or T cells enriched from blood (not recorded which). The chain has TRBV18 and TRBJ2-2, with a weak D call TRBD1 (6 bases). CDR3 sequence: CASSPPRGNTGELFF. CDR3 nucleotides: TGTGCCAGCTCACCACCCAGGGGGAACACCGGGGAGCTGTTTTTT.